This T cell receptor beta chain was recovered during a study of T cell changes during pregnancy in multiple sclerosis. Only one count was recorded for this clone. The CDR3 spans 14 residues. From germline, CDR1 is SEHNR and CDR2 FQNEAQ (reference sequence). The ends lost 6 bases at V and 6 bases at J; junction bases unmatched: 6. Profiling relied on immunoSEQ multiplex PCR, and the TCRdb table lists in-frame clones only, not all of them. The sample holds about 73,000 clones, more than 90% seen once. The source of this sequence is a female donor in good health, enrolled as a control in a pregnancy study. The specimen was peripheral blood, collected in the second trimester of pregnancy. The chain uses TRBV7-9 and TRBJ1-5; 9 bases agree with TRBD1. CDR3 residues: CASSPGQGFQPQHF. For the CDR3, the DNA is TGTGCCAGCAGTCCGGGACAGGGCTTTCAGCCCCAGCATTTT. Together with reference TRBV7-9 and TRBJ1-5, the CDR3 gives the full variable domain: DTGVSQNPRHKITKRGQNVTFRCDPISEHNRLYWYRQTLGQGPEFLTYFQNEAQLEKSRLLSDRFSAERPKGSFSTLEIQRTEQGDSAMYLCASSPGQGFQPQHFGDGTRLSIL.